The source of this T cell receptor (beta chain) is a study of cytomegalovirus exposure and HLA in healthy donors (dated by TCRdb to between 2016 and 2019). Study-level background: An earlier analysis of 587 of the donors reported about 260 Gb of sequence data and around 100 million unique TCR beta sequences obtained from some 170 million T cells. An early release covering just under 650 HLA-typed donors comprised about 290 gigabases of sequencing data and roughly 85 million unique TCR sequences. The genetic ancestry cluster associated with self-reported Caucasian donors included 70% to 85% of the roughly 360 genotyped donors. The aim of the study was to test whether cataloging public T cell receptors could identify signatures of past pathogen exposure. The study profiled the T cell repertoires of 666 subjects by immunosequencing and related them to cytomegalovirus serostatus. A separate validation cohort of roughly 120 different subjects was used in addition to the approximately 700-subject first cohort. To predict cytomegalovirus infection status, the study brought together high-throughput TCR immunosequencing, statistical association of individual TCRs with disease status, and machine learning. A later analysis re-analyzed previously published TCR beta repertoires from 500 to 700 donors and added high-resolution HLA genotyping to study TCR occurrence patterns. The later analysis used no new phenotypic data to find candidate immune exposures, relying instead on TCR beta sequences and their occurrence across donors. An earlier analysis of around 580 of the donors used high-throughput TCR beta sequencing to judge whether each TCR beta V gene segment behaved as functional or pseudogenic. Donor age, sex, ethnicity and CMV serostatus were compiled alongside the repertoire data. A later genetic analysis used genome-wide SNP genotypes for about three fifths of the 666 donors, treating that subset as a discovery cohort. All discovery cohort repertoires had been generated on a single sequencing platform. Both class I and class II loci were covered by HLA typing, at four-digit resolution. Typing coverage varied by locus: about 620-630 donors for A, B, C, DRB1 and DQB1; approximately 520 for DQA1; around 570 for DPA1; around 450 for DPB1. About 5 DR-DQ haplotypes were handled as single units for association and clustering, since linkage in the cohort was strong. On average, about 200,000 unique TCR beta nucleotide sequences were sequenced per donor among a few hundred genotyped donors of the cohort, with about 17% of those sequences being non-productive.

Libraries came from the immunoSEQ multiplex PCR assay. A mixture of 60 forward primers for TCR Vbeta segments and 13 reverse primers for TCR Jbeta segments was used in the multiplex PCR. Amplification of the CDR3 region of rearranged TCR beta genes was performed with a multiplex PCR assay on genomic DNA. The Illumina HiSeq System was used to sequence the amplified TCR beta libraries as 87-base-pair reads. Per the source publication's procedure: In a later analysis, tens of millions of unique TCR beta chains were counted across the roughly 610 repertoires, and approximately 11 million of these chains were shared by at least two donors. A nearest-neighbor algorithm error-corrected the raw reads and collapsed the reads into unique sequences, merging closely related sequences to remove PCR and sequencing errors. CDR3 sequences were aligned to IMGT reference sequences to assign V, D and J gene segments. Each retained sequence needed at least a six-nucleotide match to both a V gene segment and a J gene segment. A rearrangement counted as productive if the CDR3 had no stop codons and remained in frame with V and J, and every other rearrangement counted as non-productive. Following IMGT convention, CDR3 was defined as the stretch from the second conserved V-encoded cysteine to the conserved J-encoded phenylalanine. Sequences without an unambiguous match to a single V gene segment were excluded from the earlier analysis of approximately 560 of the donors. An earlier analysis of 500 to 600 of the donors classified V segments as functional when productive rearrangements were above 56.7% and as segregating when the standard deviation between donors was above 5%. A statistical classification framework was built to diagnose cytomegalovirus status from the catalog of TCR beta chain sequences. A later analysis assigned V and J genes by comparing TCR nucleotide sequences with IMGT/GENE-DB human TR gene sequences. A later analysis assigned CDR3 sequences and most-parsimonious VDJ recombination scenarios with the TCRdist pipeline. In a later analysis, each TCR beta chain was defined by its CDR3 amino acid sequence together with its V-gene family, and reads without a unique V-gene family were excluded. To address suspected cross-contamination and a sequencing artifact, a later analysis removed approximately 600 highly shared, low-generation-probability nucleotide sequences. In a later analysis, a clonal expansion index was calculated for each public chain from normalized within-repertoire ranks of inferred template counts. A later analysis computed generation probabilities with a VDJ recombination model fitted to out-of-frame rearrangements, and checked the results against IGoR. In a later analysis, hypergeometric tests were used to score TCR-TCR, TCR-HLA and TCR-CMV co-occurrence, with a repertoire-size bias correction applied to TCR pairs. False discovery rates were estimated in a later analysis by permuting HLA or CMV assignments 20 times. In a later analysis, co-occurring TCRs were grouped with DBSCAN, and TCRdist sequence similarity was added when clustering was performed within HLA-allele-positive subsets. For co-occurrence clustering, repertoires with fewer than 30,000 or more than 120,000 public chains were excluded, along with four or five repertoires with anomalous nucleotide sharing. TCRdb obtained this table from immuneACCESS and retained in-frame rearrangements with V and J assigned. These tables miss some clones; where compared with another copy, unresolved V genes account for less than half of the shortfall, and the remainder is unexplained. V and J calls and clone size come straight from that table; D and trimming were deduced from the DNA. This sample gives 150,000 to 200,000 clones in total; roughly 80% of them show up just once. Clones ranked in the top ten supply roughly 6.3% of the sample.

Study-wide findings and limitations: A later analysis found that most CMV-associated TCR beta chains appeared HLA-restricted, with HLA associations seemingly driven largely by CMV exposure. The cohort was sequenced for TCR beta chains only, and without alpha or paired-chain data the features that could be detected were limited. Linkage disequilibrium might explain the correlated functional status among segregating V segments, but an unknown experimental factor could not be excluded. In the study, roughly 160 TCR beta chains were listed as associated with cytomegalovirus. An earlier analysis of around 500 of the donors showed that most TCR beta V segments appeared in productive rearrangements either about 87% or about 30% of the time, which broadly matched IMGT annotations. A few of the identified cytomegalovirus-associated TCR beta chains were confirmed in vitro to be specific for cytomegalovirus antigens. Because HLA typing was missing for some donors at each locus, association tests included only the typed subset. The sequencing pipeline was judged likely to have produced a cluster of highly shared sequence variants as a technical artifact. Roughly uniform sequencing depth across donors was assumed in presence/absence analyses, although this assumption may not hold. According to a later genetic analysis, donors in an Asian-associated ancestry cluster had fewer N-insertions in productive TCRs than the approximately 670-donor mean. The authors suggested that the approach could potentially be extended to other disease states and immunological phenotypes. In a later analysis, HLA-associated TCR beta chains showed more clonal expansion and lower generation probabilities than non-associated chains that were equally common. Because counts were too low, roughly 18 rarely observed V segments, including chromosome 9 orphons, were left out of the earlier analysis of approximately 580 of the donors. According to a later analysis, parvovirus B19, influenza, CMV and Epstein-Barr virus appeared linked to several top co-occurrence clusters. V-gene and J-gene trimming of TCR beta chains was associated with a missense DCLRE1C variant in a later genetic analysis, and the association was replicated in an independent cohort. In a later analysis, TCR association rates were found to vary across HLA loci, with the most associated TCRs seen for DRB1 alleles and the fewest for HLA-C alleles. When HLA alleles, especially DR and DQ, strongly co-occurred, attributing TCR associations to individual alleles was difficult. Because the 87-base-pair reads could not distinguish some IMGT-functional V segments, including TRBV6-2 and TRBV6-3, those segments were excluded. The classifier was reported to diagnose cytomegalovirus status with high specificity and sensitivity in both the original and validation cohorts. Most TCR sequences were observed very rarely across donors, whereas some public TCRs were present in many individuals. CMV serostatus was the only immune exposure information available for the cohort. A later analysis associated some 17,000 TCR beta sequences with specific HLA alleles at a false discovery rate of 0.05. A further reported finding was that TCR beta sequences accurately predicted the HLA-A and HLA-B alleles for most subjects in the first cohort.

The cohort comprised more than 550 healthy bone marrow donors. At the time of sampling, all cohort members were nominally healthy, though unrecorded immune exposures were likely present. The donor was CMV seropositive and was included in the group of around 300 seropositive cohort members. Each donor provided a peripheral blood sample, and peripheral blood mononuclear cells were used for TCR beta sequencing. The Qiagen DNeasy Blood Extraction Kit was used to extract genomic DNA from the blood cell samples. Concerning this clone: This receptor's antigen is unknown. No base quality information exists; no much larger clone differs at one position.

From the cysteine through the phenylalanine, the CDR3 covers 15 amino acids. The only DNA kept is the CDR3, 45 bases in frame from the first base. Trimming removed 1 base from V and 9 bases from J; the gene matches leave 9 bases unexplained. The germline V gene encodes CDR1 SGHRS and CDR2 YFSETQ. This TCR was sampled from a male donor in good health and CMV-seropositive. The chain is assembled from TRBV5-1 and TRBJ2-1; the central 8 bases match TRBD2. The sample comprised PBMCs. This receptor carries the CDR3 CASSLNPGGPPEQFF. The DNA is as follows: TGCGCCAGCAGCTTGAATCCGGGAGGGCCTCCTGAGCAGTTCTTC.